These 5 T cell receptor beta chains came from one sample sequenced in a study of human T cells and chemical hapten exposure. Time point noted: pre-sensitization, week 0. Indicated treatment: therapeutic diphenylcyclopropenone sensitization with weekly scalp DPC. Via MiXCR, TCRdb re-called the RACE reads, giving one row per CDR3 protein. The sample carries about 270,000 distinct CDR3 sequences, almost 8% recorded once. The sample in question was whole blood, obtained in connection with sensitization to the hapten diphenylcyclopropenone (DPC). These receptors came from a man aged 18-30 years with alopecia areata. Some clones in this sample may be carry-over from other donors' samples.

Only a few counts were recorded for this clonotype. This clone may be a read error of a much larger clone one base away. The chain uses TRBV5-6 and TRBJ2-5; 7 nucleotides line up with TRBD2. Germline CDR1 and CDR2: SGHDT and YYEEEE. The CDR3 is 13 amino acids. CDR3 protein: CASSGGVQETKYF. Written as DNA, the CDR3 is TGTGCCAGCTCGGGGGGAGTCCAAGAGACCAAGTACTTC. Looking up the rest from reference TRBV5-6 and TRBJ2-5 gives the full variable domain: DAGVTQSPTHLIKTRGQQVTLRCSPKSGHDTVSWYQQALGQGPQFIFQYYEEEERQRGNFPDRFSGHQFPNYSSELNVNALLLGDSALYLCASSGGVQETKYFGPGTRLLVL.

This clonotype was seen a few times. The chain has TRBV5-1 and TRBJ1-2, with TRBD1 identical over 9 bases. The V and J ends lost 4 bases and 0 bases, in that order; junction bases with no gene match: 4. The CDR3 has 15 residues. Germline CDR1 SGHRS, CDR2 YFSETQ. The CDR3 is CASSQTGGSNYGYTF. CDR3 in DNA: TGCGCCAGCAGCCAGACAGGGGGGTCTAACTATGGCTACACCTTC.

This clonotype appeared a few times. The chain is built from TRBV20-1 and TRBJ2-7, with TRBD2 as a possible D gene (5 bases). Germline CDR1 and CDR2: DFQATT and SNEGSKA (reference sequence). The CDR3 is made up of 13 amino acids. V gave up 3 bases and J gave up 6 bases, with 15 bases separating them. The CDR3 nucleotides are TGCAGTGCTAGTTCCCCGGTTCGGGGCGAGCAGTACGTC. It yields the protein CSASSPVRGEQYV.

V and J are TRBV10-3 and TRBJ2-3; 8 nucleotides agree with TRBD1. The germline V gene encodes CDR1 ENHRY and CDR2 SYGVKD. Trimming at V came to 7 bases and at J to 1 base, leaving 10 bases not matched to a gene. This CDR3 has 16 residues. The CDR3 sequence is CAIKPGGGLRTDTQYF. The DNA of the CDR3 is TGTGCCATCAAGCCAGGGGGCGGTTTACGCACAGATACGCAGTATTTT.

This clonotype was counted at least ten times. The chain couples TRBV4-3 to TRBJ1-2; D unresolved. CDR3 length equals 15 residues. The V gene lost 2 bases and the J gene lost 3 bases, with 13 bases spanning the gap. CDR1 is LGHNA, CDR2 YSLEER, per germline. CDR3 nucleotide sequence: TGCGCCAGCAGCCAAACGATATCCCGGGACTATGGCTACACCTTC. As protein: CASSQTISRDYGYTF.